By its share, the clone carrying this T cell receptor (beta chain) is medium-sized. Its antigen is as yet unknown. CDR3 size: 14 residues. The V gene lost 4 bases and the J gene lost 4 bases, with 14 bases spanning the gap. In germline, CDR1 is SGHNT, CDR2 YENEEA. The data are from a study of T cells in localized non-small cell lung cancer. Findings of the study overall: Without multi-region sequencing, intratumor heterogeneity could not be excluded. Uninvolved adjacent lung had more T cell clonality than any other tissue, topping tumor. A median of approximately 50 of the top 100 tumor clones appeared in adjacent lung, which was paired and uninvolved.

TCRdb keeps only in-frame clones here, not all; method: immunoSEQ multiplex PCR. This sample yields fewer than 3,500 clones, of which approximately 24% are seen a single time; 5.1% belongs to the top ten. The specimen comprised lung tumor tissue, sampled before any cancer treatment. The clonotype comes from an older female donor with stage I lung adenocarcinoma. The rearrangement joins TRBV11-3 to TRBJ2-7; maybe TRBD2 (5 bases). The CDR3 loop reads CASSSLRVSYEQYF. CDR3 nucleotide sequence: TGTGCCAGCAGCTCATTGAGGGTATCTTACGAGCAGTACTTC.